This TCR beta chain was captured by sequencing in a study of blood T cell repertoires in COVID-19. Sequencing was performed with immunoSEQ multiplex PCR; in TCRdb, only in-frame clones are kept and a portion is missing. Of tens of thousands of clones detected, around 90% appear once; the ten largest clones hold around 12%. Trimming took off 4 bases at V and 5 bases at J, with 11 bases between the two ends. This CDR3 has 13 residues. Germline V gene lookup returns CDR1 SGDLS and CDR2 YYNGEE. Sample: peripheral blood. The J gene is TRBJ2-3, the V gene TRBV9; D is unresolved. The source of this sequence is a human donor with active COVID-19. The donor label of this sample is uncertain. CDR3 nucleotides: TGTGCCAGCAGCTCTGCTTCCGGAGATACGCAGTATTTT. Amino acid sequence: CASSSASGDTQYF.